These 18 T cell receptor beta chains were all obtained from the same sample, sequenced in a study of Tregs in tolerant kidney transplant recipients (dated by TCRdb to the late 2010s). This specimen's time point label, per the study, means: blood sample drawn before combined kidney and bone marrow transplant. Libraries were made using the immunoSEQ multiplex PCR assay. What TCRdb holds here is the immuneACCESS table cut down to in-frame rearrangements. Part of the clones is not present; checked against another copy, under half of the missing clones reflect an unresolved V gene, and the others are unexplained. For this sample the table gives under 95,000 clones, of which 80% to 95% were detected only once. The ten largest clonotypes hold about 0.36% of the sample. The specimen comprised Tregs from blood, sampled before the transplant. The receptors were sampled from a human donor who received a combined kidney and bone marrow transplant.

The CDR3 here is CALGGGRGKKETQYF. CDR3 bases: TGTGCCCTTGGAGGGGGGCGTGGAAAGAAAGAGACCCAGTACTTC. V usage is TRBV7-9 and J usage is TRBJ2-5; D possibly uses TRBD1 or TRBD2 (6 bases each). The V gene lost 11 bases and the J gene lost 3 bases, with 22 bases spanning the gap. Germline loops: CDR1 SEHNR, CDR2 FQNEAQ (reference sequence). This CDR3 contains 15 residues.

The rearrangement links TRBV11-2 to TRBJ2-7, with 8 positions matching TRBD1. Germline trimming cut 5 bases from V and 6 bases from J; bases unmatched to any gene: 12. CDR1 is SGHAT and CDR2 is FQNNGV in the germline V gene. This CDR3 region has 15 residues. The CDR3 sequence is CASSNHGTGGGEQYF. As DNA, the CDR3 is TGTGCCAGCAGCAATCACGGGACAGGCGGCGGCGAGCAGTACTTC.

This chain connects TRBV9 to TRBJ2-1; no clear D gene. In germline, CDR1 is SGDLS, CDR2 YYNGEE. The CDR3 is 15 residues long. V lost 3 bases and J lost 3, with 13 bases in between. For the CDR3, the DNA is TGTGCCAGCAGCGACGAGGCCCCCGTCTACAATGAGCAGTTCTTC. Protein product: CASSDEAPVYNEQFF.

V usage is TRBV15 and J usage is TRBJ2-7; D is undetermined. V was trimmed by 6 bases and J by 2 bases, leaving 17 bases between them. Germline V lookup: CDR1 LNHNV, CDR2 YYDKDF (reference sequence). This CDR3 contains 15 residues. Here the CDR3 reads CATSKLRLPPYEQYF. In nucleotides, the CDR3 is TGTGCCACCAGTAAGCTGAGACTCCCACCCTACGAGCAGTACTTC.

V and J are TRBV4-1 and TRBJ2-3; 10 nucleotides line up with TRBD2. J gave up 1 base and V 3 bases, and 4 bases lay outside the gene matches. CDR3 length: 16 residues. Germline V gene data show CDR1 as MGHRA and CDR2 as YSYEKL. The CDR3 region has the DNA TGCGCCAGCAGCCAGACCGGGACTAGCGGCACAGATACGCAGTATTTT. Amino acid sequence: CASSQTGTSGTDTQYF.

V usage is TRBV30 and J usage is TRBJ1-5; TRBD1 matches at 12 bases. Germline V gives CDR1 GTSNPN, CDR2 SVGIG (reference sequence). V dropped 5 bases and J dropped 4; count of bases not matched to a gene: 3. CDR3 length equals 14 residues. For the CDR3, the DNA is TGTGCCTGGGGGGACAGGGGGCAAAATCAGCCCCAGCATTTT. As protein: CAWGDRGQNQPQHF.

This chain joins TRBV28 and TRBJ2-2, with unresolved D. The CDR3 runs to 15 residues. Germline values: CDR1 MDHEN, CDR2 SYDVKM. V was pared by 2 bases and J by 5 bases, with 12 bases between. The CDR3 is CASSLTGIQTGELFF. CDR3 sequence (DNA): TGTGCCAGCAGTTTAACGGGTATCCAAACCGGGGAGCTGTTTTTT.

The DNA for the CDR3 is TGTGCCAGCAGCCACGGACAGGGATCCTCCTACAATGAGCAGTTCTTC. Amino acids: CASSHGQGSSYNEQFF. This chain joins TRBV4-2 and TRBJ2-1; TRBD1 aligns across 8 bases. The junction had 4 bases not matched to a gene; V was cut back by 3 bases and J by 0 bases. Germline V gives CDR1 LGHNA, CDR2 YNFKEQ. The length of the CDR3 is 16 residues.

The chain has TRBV6-5 and TRBJ2-1, with a weak D call TRBD1 (6 bases). The CDR3 contains 12 residues. CDR1 is MNHEY, CDR2 SVGAGI, per germline. Trimming stripped 6 bases from V and 8 bases from J, with 11 bases between. The CDR3: CASSKQGYEQFF. DNA for the CDR3: TGTGCCAGCAGCAAACAGGGATATGAGCAGTTCTTC.

The chain is built from TRBV30 and TRBJ2-1; 13 bases match TRBD2. Germline trimming cut 3 bases from V and 9 bases from J; bases unmatched to any gene: 11. This CDR3 is 16 amino acids long. The V gene's germline CDR1 is GTSNPN and CDR2 SVGIG (reference sequence). CDR3 amino acids: CAWRHRTSGSAGEQFF. CDR3 nucleotides: TGTGCCTGGAGACACAGGACTAGCGGGAGTGCGGGTGAGCAGTTCTTC.

The chain has TRBV6-5 and TRBJ2-7; TRBD2 matches at 9 bases. Losses at the gene ends were 4 bases for V and 4 bases for J; bases not matched to a gene: 5. Germline values: CDR1 MNHEY, CDR2 SVGAGI. This CDR3 contains 14 residues. The CDR3 nucleotides are TGTGCCAGCAGTTCCGCGGGAGGGCAGTACGAGCAGTACTTC. Its translation is CASSSAGGQYEQYF.

The chain carries TRBV7-2 and TRBJ1-5; 8 bases line up with TRBD1. V lost 4 bases and J lost 2; bases outside the gene matches: 4. CDR3 length: 15 residues. Looked up from germline, CDR1 is SGHTA and CDR2 is FQGNSA. The CDR3 DNA reads TGTGCCAGCAGCTCCCTGACAGGGGGCAATCAGCCCCAGCATTTT. Its protein product is CASSSLTGGNQPQHF.

The J gene is TRBJ1-4, the V gene TRBV18; the D is unclear. The V gene lost 4 bases and the J gene lost 6 bases, with 15 bases spanning the gap. This CDR3 has 15 residues. Looked up from germline, CDR1 is KGHSH and CDR2 is LQKENI. CDR3 in DNA: TGTGCCAGCTCACGAGGCGCTCTTGGAGATGAAAAACTGTTTTTT. It is translated as CASSRGALGDEKLFF.

The table lists this clone with a count of one. The chain is built from TRBV2 and TRBJ1-2; 7 nucleotides line up with TRBD1. Germline V gene sequence: CDR1 SNHLY, CDR2 FYNNEI. The CDR3 is made up of 12 amino acids. V shed 2 bases, J shed 8 bases, and the junction held 2 bases outside the gene matches. The CDR3 DNA is TGTGCCAGCAGTGAAAGGGGGCGAGGCTACACCTTC. Protein sequence: CASSERGRGYTF.

The rearrangement joins TRBV18 to TRBJ1-2; TRBD1 aligns across 8 bases. This CDR3 region has 14 residues. The germline CDR1 and CDR2 sequences are KGHSH and LQKENI. With V trimmed by 1 base and J by 8 bases, 6 bases remained unmatched. The CDR3 sequence: CASSPQKGQVGYTF. Written as DNA, the CDR3 is TGTGCCAGCTCACCACAGAAGGGACAGGTCGGCTACACCTTC.

This chain uses TRBV7-2 with TRBJ2-3; no clear D. CDR1 is SGHTA and CDR2 is FQGNSA in the germline V gene. The CDR3 covers 17 residues. Trimming left V 4 bases short and J 1 base short, with 18 bases between. The CDR3 sequence is CASSSQLSPRGTDTQYF. Written as DNA, the CDR3 is TGTGCCAGCAGCTCACAGCTTAGCCCCCGGGGCACAGATACGCAGTATTTT.

The chain is built from TRBV28 and TRBJ1-5, with 8 bases fitting TRBD1. The CDR3 sequence is 14 residues long. The germline gives CDR1 MDHEN, CDR2 SYDVKM. The V segment lost 5 bases and the J segment 4 bases; nucleotides outside the gene matches: 4. This CDR3 is CASSLTGGNQPQHF. The CDR3 DNA reads TGTGCCAGCAGTCTAACAGGGGGGAATCAGCCCCAGCATTTT.

V gene TRBV5-8 combines with J gene TRBJ1-2, with a possible D match to TRBD1 (6 bases). From germline, CDR1 is SGHTS and CDR2 YDEGEE. This CDR3 has 15 amino acids. V was trimmed by 0 bases and J by 7 bases, leaving 16 bases between them. CDR3 nucleotides: TGTGCCAGCAGCTTGGGGGTCAGAACGGGGGCTGGCTACACCTTC. Its protein product is CASSLGVRTGAGYTF.